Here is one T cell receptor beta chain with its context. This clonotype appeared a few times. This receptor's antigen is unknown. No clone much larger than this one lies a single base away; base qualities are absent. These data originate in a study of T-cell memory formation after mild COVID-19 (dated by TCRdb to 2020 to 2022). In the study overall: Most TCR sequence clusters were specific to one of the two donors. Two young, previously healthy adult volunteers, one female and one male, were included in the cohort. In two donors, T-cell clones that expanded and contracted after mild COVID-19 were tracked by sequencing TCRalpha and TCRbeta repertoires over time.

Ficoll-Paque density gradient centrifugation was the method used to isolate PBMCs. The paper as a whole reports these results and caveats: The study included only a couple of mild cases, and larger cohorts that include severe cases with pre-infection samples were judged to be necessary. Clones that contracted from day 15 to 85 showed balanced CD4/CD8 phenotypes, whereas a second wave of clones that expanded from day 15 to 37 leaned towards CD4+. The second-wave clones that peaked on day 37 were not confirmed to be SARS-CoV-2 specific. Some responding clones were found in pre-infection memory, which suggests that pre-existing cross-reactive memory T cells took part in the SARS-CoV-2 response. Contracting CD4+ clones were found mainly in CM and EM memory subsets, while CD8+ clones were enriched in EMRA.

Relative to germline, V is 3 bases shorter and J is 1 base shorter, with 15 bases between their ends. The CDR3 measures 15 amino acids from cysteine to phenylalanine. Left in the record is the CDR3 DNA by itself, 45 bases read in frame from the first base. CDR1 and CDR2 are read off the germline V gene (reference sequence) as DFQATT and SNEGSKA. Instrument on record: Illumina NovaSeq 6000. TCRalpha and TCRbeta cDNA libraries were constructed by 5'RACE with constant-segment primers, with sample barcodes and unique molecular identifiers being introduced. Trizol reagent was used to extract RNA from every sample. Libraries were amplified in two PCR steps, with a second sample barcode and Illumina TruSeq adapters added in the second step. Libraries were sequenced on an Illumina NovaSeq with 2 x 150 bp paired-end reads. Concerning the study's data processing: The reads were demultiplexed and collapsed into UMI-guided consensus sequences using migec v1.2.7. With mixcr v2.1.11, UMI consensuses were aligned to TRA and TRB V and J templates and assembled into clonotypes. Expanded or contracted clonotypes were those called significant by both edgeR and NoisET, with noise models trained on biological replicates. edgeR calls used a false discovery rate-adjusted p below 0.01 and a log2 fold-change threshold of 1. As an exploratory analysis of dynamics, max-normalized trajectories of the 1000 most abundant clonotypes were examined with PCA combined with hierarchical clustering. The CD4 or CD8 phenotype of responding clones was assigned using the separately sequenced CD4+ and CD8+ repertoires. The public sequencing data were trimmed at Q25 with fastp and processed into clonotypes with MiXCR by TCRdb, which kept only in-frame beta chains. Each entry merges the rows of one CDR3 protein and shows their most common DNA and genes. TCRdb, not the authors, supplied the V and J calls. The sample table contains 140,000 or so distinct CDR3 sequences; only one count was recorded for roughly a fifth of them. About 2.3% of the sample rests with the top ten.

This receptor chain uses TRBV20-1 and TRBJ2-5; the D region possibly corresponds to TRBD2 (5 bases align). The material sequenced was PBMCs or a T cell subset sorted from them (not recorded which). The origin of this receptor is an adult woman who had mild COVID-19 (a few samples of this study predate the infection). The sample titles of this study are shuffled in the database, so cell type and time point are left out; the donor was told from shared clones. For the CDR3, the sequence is CSASRPRSGQETQYF. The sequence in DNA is TGCAGTGCTAGCCGCCCTAGGAGCGGCCAAGAGACCCAGTACTTC.